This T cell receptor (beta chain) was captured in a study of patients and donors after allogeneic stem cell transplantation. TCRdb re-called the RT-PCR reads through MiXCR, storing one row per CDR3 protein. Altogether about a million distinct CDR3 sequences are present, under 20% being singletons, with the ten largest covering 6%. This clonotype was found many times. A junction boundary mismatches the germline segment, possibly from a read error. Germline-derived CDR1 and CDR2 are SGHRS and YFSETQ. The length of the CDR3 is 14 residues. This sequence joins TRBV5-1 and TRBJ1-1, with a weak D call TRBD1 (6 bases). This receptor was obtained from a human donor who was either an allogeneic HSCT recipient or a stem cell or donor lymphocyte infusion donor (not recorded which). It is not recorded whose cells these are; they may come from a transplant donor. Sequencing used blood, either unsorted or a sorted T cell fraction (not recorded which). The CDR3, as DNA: TGTGCCAGCAGTCGCGGACAGATGAACACTGAAGCTTTCTTT. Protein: CASSRGQMNTEAFF.